This is a list of T cell receptor beta chains from one sample in a study of blood T cell repertoires in COVID-19. Libraries were prepared by immunoSEQ multiplex PCR; TCRdb keeps only in-frame clonotypes and omits some of them. In the table there are about 300,000 clones, about 90% of which are singletons. Sequencing was carried out using peripheral blood. Receptors were obtained from a woman in her forties or fifties with COVID-19, enrolled during active disease. Each CDR3 is given with its conserved first and last residue. The D gene is left open where the match is weak. Part of the rows lack a size; the others show once, few, many or a class for expanded clones.

j_call clone_size d_call v_call cdr3_nt cdr3_aa
TRBJ1-6 NA TRBD1 TRBV27 TGTGCCAGCAGTATGGGACAGGGGGGTTCACCCCTCCACTTT CASSMGQGGSPLHF
TRBJ1-2 NA NA TRBV19 TGTGCCAGTAGTATACCCCTGGCAGGGGACCATGGCTACACCTTC CASSIPLAGDHGYTF
TRBJ1-3 NA NA TRBV27 TGTGCCAGCAGGATGGACAGCCGACCCGGAAACACCATATATTTT CASRMDSRPGNTIYF
TRBJ2-1 once TRBD2 TRBV9 TGTGCCAGCAGCCTGAGGAGCGGGAGGGGAGGGAACAATGAGCAGTTCTTC CASSLRSGRGGNNEQFF
TRBJ2-1 once NA TRBV24-1 TGTGCCACCAGTGATGTAGCCCGGCCCTACAATGAGCAGTTCTTC CATSDVARPYNEQFF
TRBJ2-1 NA TRBD2 TRBV27 TGTGCCAGCAGTTTATTGGGGACTAGCGGGATCAATGAGCAGTTCTTC CASSLLGTSGINEQFF
TRBJ2-7 once NA TRBV30 TGTGCCTGGAGTGGGGGGCGAAAGTCCTCCTACGAGCAGTACTTC CAWSGGRKSSYEQYF
TRBJ1-2 NA TRBD1 TRBV6-5 TGTGCCAGCAGGGTACAGGGGGGTTCGAACTATGGCTACACCTTC CASRVQGGSNYGYTF
TRBJ2-7 NA TRBD2 TRBV5-1 TGCGCCAGCACCCAAGCGGGAGGGCGGTACGAGCAGTACTTC CASTQAGGRYEQYF
TRBJ2-7 NA NA TRBV6-5 TGTGCCAGCAGGAACAGGACTACGCGGGCATACGAGCAGTACTTC CASRNRTTRAYEQYF
TRBJ1-6 NA TRBD1 TRBV6-5 TGTGCCAGCAGTTGGGACAGTCAAAATTCACCCCTCCACTTT CASSWDSQNSPLHF
TRBJ1-2 NA TRBD1 TRBV5-6 TGTGCCAGCAGCCCGGCTGGACAGGAGAATTATGGCTACACCTTC CASSPAGQENYGYTF
TRBJ2-7 once TRBD1 TRBV27 TGTGCCGCCAGCGGACAGGGGCGTTACGAGCAGTACTTC CAASGQGRYEQYF
TRBJ2-1 NA TRBD2 TRBV5-6 TGTGCCAGCAGCCATGGACTAGCGGGAGGCTCGTTGAATGAGCAGTTCTTC CASSHGLAGGSLNEQFF
TRBJ1-5 NA NA TRBV7-8 TGTGCCAGCAGCTTAGGCGCGGGGCAGTGGGGCAATCAGCCCCAGCATTTT CASSLGAGQWGNQPQHF
TRBJ2-3 once TRBD2 TRBV5-1 TGCGCCAGCACTCTCCTGGCGGGAGTCCCTGATACGCAGTATTTT CASTLLAGVPDTQYF
TRBJ1-5 NA NA TRBV18 TGTGCCAGCTCTTACCGATGGGTAGGGGATAATCAGCCCCAGCATTTT CASSYRWVGDNQPQHF
TRBJ2-5 NA TRBD2 TRBV3-1/TRBV3-2 TGTGCCAGCAGCCAAGGGGCGGGAGGGCCCTCCCGGGAGACCCAGTACTTC CASSQGAGGPSRETQYF
TRBJ2-1 NA TRBD2 TRBV7-9 TGTGCCAGCAGCTCCGGGACTAGCGGGAGAAGCTCCTACAATGAGCAGTTCTTC CASSSGTSGRSSYNEQFF
TRBJ2-3 NA TRBD1 TRBV19 TGTGCCAGTAGCAAAGCGACAGGGGGCCTCACAGATACGCAGTATTTT CASSKATGGLTDTQYF
TRBJ1-4 NA NA TRBV6-5 TGTGCCAGCAGACTGACTACGGGAGCCGGGGAAAAACTGTTTTTT CASRLTTGAGEKLFF
TRBJ1-6 NA TRBD1 TRBV6-1 TGTGCCAGCAGTTTCCGGGACAGGGGTGAGCCCCTCCACTTT CASSFRDRGEPLHF
TRBJ2-1 few TRBD1 TRBV5-1 TGCGCCAGCAGCACGTGGGACAGGGGGCTTCCAAGCTCCTACAATGAGCAGTTCTTC CASSTWDRGLPSSYNEQFF
TRBJ1-2 NA TRBD1 TRBV5-8 TGTGCCAGCAGCCCGGGACAGGGGACCTTTAACTATGGCTACACCTTC CASSPGQGTFNYGYTF
TRBJ2-2 once NA TRBV7-2 TGTGCCAGCCATCTAGCGTACACCGGGGAGCTGTTTTTT CASHLAYTGELFF
TRBJ1-1 NA NA TRBV12-3/TRBV12-4 TGTGCCAGCAGAGATAACATGAACACTGAAGCTTTCTTT CASRDNMNTEAFF
TRBJ2-2 NA TRBD1 TRBV18 TGTGCCAGCTCACCAGGACAGGTGGCCAACACCGGGGAGCTGTTTTTT CASSPGQVANTGELFF
TRBJ2-1 NA NA TRBV30 TGTGCCTGGTCGGGGAACAATGAGCAGTTCTTC CAWSGNNEQFF
TRBJ1-1 few NA TRBV27 TGTGCCAGCACGGCCCTAGGGTGGGGCAAGAACACTGAAGCTTTCTTT CASTALGWGKNTEAFF
TRBJ1-1 NA TRBD1 TRBV27 TGTGCCAGCAGTTTGACGAGAGGACAGGGCGGGCGTGTCTTT CASSLTRGQGGRVF
TRBJ2-1 NA NA TRBV7-9 TGTGCCAGCAGCTCGGGACTCCAGCAGTTCTTC CASSSGLQQFF
TRBJ2-1 NA NA TRBV10-3 TGTGCCTCGGTGGCGGATTCGGGGAATGAGCAGTTCTTC CASVADSGNEQFF
TRBJ2-2 NA NA TRBV23-1 TGCGCCAGCGCCGCCCCAGGGGCAAGGGGGACCGGGGAGCCGTTTTTT CASAAPGARGTGEPFF
TRBJ2-3 NA TRBD2 TRBV4-3 TGCGCCAGCAGCCAAGATAGGACTAGACCAGATACGCAGTATTTT CASSQDRTRPDTQYF
TRBJ1-1 NA NA TRBV30 TGTGCCTGGAGTCAGGCGGGAAACACTGAAGCTTTCTTT CAWSQAGNTEAFF
TRBJ1-1 few TRBD1 TRBV19 TGTGCCAGTAGTAAACGGGACAGGGACGGGATTAACGCTGAAGCTTTCTTT CASSKRDRDGINAEAFF
TRBJ2-2 NA NA TRBV5-4 TGTGCCAGCACCCCGGAGGCAACCGGGGAGCTGTTTTTT CASTPEATGELFF
TRBJ1-1 once TRBD1 TRBV7-9 TGTGCCAGCAGCTTAGAGACAGGGAAAAAGACTGAAGCTTTCTTT CASSLETGKKTEAFF
TRBJ2-3 once NA TRBV9 TGTGCCAGCAGCGTCAGACCCGTGGAGTCAGATACGCAGTATTTT CASSVRPVESDTQYF
TRBJ2-1 few TRBD2 TRBV19 TGTGCCAGTAGTATTCGAGCGGGAGTCCGCGAGCAGTTCTTC CASSIRAGVREQFF
TRBJ2-1 NA TRBD2 TRBV7-2 TGTGCCAGCAGCTTAACCGGCCTAGAGACACGCGGGAGGGCCTTAGAGCAGTTCTTC CASSLTGLETRGRALEQFF
TRBJ2-2 NA NA TRBV7-9 TGTGCCAGCAGCAACCTAAGGAACACCGGGGAGCTGTTTTTT CASSNLRNTGELFF
TRBJ2-7 NA TRBD1 TRBV5-5 TGTGCCAGCAGCGCGGGACAGGGGTTTGGCGAGCAGTACTTC CASSAGQGFGEQYF
TRBJ1-5 NA NA TRBV7-7 TGTGCCAGCAGCTTAGGGTGGAGGGAAGTGGTGAAGCCCCAGCATTTT CASSLGWREVVKPQHF
TRBJ1-4 few TRBD1 TRBV6-2/TRBV6-3 TGTGCCAGCAGTCGCGGACAGGGATGGGAAAAACTGTTTTTT CASSRGQGWEKLFF
TRBJ2-5 NA NA TRBV10-2 TGCGCCAGCAGAAACTCCCAAGAGACCCAGTACTTC CASRNSQETQYF
TRBJ2-3 NA NA TRBV21-1 TGTGCCAGCAGCAAAGAATATGACAGGGGGAGCACAGATACGCAGTATTTT CASSKEYDRGSTDTQYF
TRBJ1-3 NA TRBD1 TRBV12-3/TRBV12-4 TGTGCCAGCTTACAGGGGCCCGGAAACACCATATATTTT CASLQGPGNTIYF
TRBJ1-6 NA NA TRBV2 TGTGCCAGCAGGTACAGGGTTGAGAGTTCACCCCTCCACTTT CASRYRVESSPLHF
TRBJ1-1 NA NA TRBV5-1 TGCGCCAGCAGACAGGGCGTGAACACTGAAGCTTTCTTT CASRQGVNTEAFF
TRBJ2-4 NA TRBD2 TRBV6-4 TGTGCCAGCAGTGAGACTAGCGCGGGCATTCAGTACTTC CASSETSAGIQYF
TRBJ1-2 NA NA TRBV29-1 TGCAGCTATCACACAGGGAAGACTAACTATGGCTACACCTTC CSYHTGKTNYGYTF
TRBJ2-1 once TRBD2 TRBV4-1 TGCGCCAGCAGCCAAGCCGCGACAGGGACTAGCGGAAAGCAGTTCTTC CASSQAATGTSGKQFF
TRBJ2-2 once NA TRBV7-6 TGTGCCAGCAGCTGGGCACCCGGGGAGCTGTTTTTT CASSWAPGELFF
TRBJ2-1 NA TRBD1 TRBV11-3 TGTGCCAGCAGCTTACAGGGGGAGCCGGGCGATGAGCAGTTCTTC CASSLQGEPGDEQFF
TRBJ1-2 NA NA TRBV29-1 TGCAGCGTCTCGAAGGGAGGCCATCCCGGCTATGGCTACACCTTC CSVSKGGHPGYGYTF
TRBJ2-2 NA TRBD1 TRBV2 TGTGCCAGCACCGGGACAGGGAGCCCCGGGGAGCTGTTTTTT CASTGTGSPGELFF
TRBJ1-2 NA TRBD1 TRBV18 TGTGCCAGCTCACCGGGGACAGGGTTCGGCTACACCTTC CASSPGTGFGYTF
TRBJ1-5 NA NA TRBV28 TGTGCCACCAAAAGGAGGGGAAGAAGCAATCAGCCCCAGCATTTT CATKRRGRSNQPQHF